This TCR beta chain was found in a study of cytomegalovirus exposure and HLA in healthy donors. The PCR made use of 60 Vbeta and 13 Jbeta primers. Profiled with immunoSEQ multiplex PCR; TCRdb holds only in-frame clones, not every one. The sample holds about 160,000 clones, roughly 76% seen once. CDR1 is SGHNT, CDR2 YENEEA, per germline. The trim removed 5 bases at V and 6 bases at J, leaving 12 bases unmatched. The CDR3 covers 16 residues. The specimen sequenced was PBMCs. The receptor was derived from a man between 60 and 75 years old in good health and CMV-seronegative. The chain recombines TRBV11-3 with TRBJ2-7; 11 nucleotides agree with TRBD1. CDR3 in DNA: TGTGCCAGCAGCCTCGGACAGGGGGCAAGTGGTCGCGAGCAGTACTTC. It is translated as CASSLGQGASGREQYF.